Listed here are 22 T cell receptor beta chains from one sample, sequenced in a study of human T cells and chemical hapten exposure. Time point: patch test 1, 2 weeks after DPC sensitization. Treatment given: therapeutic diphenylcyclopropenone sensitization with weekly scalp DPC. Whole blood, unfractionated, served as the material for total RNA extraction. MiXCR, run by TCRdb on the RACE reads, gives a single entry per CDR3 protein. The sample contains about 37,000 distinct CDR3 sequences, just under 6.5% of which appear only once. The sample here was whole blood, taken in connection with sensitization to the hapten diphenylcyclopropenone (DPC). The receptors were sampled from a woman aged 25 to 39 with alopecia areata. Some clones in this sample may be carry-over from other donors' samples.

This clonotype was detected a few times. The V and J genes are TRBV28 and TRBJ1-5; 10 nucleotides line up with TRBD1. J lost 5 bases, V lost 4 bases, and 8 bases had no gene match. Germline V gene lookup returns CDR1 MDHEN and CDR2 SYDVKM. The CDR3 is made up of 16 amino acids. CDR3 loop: CASSSSADRGHQPQHF. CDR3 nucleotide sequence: TGTGCCAGCAGTTCCTCAGCCGACAGGGGGCATCAGCCCCAGCATTTT.

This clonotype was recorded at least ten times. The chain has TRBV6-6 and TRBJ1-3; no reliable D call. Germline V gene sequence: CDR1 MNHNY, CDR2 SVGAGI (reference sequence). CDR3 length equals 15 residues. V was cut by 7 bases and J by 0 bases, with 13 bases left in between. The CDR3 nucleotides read TGTGCCAGCATTTTAGACCGATACTCTGGAAACACCATATATTTT. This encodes CASILDRYSGNTIYF.

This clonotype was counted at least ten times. DNA for the CDR3: TGTGCCAGCAGTACAGGGTTTTTCGACACTGAAGCTTTCTTT. Encoded protein: CASSTGFFDTEAFF. J is TRBJ1-1 and V is TRBV6-5, with a weak D call TRBD1 (6 bases). Per germline, CDR1 MNHEY and CDR2 SVGAGI. The CDR3 is 14 residues long. V was clipped by 5 bases and J by 3 bases, with 13 bases between them.

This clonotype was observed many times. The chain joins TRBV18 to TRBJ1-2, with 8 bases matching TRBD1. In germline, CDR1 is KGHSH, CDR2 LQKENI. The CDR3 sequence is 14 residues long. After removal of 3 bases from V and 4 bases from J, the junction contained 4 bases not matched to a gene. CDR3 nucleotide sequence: TGTGCCAGCTCACCCGGACAGGGCCTCTATGGCTACACCTTC. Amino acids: CASSPGQGLYGYTF.

The CDR3 sequence: CASSYNSAYEQYF. The CDR3 bases are TGTGCCAGCAGCTATAACAGCGCCTACGAGCAGTACTTC. The chain recombines TRBV28 with TRBJ2-7; the D is unclear. This CDR3 has 13 residues. V was clipped by 6 bases and J by 2 bases, with 11 bases between them. The germline V gene has CDR1 MDHEN and CDR2 SYDVKM. Full variable domain (outside the CDR3, taken from reference TRBV28 and TRBJ2-7): DVKVTQSSRYLVKRTGEKVFLECVQDMDHENMFWYRQDPGLGLRLIYFSYDVKMKEKGDIPEGYSVSREKKERFSLILESASTNQTSMYLCASSYNSAYEQYFGPGTRLTVT.

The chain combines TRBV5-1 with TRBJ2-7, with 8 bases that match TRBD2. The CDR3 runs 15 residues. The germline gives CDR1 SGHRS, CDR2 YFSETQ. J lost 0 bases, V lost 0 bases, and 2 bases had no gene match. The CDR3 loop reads CASSLEAGASYEQYF. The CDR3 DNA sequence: TGCGCCAGCAGCTTGGAAGCGGGGGCCTCCTACGAGCAGTACTTC.

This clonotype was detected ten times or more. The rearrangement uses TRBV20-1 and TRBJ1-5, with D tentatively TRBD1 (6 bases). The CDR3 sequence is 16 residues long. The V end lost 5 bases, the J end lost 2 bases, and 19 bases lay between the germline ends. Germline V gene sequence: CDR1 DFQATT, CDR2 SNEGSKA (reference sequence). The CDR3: CSAGPAQGGGNQPQHF. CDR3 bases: TGCAGTGCTGGACCGGCACAAGGGGGAGGCAATCAGCCCCAGCATTTT.

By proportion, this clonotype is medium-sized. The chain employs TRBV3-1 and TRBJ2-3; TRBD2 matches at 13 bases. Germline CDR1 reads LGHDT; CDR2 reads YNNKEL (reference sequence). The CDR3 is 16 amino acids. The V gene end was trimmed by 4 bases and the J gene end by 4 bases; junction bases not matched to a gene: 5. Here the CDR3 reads CASSPGTSGVSDTQYF. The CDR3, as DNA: TGTGCCAGCAGCCCAGGGACTAGCGGGGTGTCAGATACGCAGTATTTT.

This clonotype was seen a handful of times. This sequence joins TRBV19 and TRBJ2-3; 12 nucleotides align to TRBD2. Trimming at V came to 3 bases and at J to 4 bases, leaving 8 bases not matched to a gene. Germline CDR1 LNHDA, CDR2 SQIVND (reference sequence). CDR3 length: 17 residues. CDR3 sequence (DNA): TGTGCCAGTAGTATGGCTAGCGGGGGGGGGGCCCCAGATACGCAGTATTTT. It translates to CASSMASGGGAPDTQYF.

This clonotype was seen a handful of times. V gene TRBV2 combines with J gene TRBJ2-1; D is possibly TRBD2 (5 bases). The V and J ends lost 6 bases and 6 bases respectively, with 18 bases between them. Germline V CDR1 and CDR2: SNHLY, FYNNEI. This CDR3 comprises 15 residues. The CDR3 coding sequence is TGTGCCAGCAGAGATGAGGGTCATATCCGCAATGAGCAGTTCTTC. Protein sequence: CASRDEGHIRNEQFF.

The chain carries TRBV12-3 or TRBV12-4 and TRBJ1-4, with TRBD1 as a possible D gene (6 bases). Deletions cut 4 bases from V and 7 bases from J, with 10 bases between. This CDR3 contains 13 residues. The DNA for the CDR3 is TGTGCCAGCAGTTCACAGGGTTTTGAAAAACTGTTTTTT. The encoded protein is CASSSQGFEKLFF.

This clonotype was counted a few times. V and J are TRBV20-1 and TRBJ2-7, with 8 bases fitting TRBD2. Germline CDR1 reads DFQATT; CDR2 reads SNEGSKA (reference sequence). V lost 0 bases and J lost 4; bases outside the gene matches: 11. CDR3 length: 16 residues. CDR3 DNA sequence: TGCAGTGCTAGAGATATGTCCGGGGGGGTGGGGTACGAGCAGTACTTC. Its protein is CSARDMSGGVGYEQYF.

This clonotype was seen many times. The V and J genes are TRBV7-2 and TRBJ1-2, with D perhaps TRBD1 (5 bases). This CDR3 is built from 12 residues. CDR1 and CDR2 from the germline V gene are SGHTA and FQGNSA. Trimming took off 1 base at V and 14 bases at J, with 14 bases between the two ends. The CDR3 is CASSLVGGGETF. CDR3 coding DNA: TGTGCCAGCAGCTTAGTGGGGGGAGGGGAAACCTTC.

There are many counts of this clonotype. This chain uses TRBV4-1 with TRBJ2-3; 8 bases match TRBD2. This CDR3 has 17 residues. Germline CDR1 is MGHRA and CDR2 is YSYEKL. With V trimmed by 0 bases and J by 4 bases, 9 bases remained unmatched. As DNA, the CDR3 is TGCGCCAGCAGCCAAGATCCCCTGGCGGGGGGATCAGATACGCAGTATTTT. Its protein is CASSQDPLAGGSDTQYF.

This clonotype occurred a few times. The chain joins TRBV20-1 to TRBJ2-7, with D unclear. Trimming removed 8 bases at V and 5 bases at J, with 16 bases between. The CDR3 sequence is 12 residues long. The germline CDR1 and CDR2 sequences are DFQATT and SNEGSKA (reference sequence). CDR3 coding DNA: TGCAGTATTAAGGGTAGTTTGGACGAGCAGTACTTC. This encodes CSIKGSLDEQYF.

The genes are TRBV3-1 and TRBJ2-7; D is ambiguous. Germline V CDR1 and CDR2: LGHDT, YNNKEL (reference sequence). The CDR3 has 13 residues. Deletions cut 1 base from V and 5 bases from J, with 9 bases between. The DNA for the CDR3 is TGTGCCAGCAGCCAAGCTGCAGTAAACGAGCAGTACTTC. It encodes CASSQAAVNEQYF.

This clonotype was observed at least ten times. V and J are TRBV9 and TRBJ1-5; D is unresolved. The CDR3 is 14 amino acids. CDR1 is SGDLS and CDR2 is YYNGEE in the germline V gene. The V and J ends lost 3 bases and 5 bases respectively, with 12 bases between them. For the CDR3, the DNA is TGTGCCAGCAGCGAGAGAGATACCTATCAGCCCCAGCATTTT. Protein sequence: CASSERDTYQPQHF.

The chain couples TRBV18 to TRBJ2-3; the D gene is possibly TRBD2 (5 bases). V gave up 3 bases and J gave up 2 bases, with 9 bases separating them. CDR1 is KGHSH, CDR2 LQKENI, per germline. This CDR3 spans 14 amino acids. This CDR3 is CASSPLDFTDTQYF. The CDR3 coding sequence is TGTGCCAGCTCACCTCTGGACTTCACAGATACGCAGTATTTT.

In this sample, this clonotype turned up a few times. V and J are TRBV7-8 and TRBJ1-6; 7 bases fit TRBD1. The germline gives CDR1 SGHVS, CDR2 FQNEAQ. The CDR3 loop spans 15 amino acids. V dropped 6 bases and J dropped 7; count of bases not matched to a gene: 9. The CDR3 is CASRINQGGNSPLHF. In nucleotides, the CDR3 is TGTGCCAGCAGGATAAATCAGGGGGGGAATTCACCCCTCCACTTT.

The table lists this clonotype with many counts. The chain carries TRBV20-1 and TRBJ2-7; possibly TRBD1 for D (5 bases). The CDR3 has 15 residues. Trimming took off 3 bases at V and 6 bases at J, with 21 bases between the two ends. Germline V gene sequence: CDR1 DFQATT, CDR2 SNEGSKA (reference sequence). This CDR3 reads CSARGRDRPGGEQYF. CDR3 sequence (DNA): TGCAGTGCTAGGGGGCGTGATAGACCGGGCGGCGAGCAGTACTTC.

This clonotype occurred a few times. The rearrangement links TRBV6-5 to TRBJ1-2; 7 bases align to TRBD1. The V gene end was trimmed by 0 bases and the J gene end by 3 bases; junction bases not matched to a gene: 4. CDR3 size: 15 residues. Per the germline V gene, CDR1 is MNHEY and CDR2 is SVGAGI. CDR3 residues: CASSYSAGGDYGYTF. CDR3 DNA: TGTGCCAGCAGTTACTCGGCAGGGGGAGACTATGGCTACACCTTC.

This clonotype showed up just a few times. CDR3 coding DNA: TGTGCCAGCAGCCCAGGACATAGCACAGATACGCAGTATTTT. Translated: CASSPGHSTDTQYF. The V gene is TRBV7-2, the J gene TRBJ2-3, with D possibly TRBD1 on 5 matching bases. The V gene lost 5 bases and the J gene lost 0 bases, with 9 bases spanning the gap. Germline values: CDR1 SGHTA, CDR2 FQGNSA. The CDR3 loop spans 14 amino acids.